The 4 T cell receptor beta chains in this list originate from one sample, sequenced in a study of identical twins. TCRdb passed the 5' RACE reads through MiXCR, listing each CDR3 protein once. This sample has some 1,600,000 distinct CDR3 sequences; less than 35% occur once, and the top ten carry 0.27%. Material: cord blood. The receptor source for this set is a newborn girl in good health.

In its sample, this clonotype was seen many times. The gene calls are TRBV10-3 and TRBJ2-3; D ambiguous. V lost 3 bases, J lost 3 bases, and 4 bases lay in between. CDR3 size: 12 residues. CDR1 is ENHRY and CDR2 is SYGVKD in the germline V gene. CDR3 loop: CAISEGTDTQYF. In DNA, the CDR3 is TGTGCCATCAGTGAAGGGACAGATACGCAGTATTTT.

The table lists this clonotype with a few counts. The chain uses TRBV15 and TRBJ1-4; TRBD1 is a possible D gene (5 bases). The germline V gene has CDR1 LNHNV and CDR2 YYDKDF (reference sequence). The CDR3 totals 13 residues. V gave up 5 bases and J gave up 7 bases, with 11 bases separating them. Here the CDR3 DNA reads TGTGCCACCAGCGGGGGTCTGGGTGAAAAACTGTTTTTT. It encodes CATSGGLGEKLFF.

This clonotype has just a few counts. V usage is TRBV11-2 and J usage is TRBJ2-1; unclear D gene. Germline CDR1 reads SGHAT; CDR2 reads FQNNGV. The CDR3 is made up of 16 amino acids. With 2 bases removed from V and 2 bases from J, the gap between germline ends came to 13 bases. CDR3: CASSLRVGPPYNEQFF. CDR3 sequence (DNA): TGTGCCAGCAGCTTAAGGGTAGGTCCACCCTACAATGAGCAGTTCTTC.

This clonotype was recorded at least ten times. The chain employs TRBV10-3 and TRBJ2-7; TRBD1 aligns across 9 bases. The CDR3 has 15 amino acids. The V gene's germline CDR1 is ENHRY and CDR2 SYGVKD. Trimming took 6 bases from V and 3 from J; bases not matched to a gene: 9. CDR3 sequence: CAIRNTGTGIYEQYF. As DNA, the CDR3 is TGTGCCATCAGAAATACCGGGACAGGGATCTACGAGCAGTACTTC.